The clone carrying this T cell receptor (beta chain) was seen at least ten times. The target antigen is unknown. Germline is not matched at one junction end, which may reflect a read error. The cDNA was generated through 5'RACE incorporating 10-nucleotide random UMIs. TCRdb reanalysed the 5' RACE reads using MiXCR and keeps one entry per CDR3 protein. In the table there are approximately 50,000 distinct CDR3 sequences, about a tenth of which are singletons. The source of the sample is a study of neurological immune-mediated disorders. Study conclusions and caveats: Levels of TCR clonal expansion peaked in HTLV-1-associated myelopathy and reached their lowest in multiple sclerosis, under those of healthy controls.

The sequencing sample was made of PBMCs. The clonotype originates from a man in his sixties or seventies with HTLV-1-associated myelopathy (HAM/TSP).

CDR3 residues: CASSKARAGEQFF. Here the CDR3 DNA reads TGTGCCAGCAGTAAAGCCAGGGCAGGTGAGCAGTTCTTC. The rearrangement links TRBV2 to TRBJ2-1; D possibly corresponds to TRBD1 (5 bases). CDR1 is SNHLY and CDR2 is FYNNEI in the germline V gene. This CDR3 spans 13 amino acids.